The 3 T cell receptor beta chains in this list originate from one sample, sequenced in a study of a mutant IDH1 vaccine in newly diagnosed glioma. The time point denotes: week 35, safety follow-up. Vaccination used 300 ug of mutant IDH1 20-mer peptide per dose, with topical imiquimod. Only in-frame clones appear in the TCRdb table, and some are missing; sequencing was by immunoSEQ multiplex PCR. The sample yields tens of thousands of clones, approximately 92% seen once. No antigen is known for these receptors. Sequencing used PBMCs, obtained from a glioma patient whose treatment included an IDH1 peptide vaccine. The receptors were gathered from a man aged 45 to 65 with glioma.

The gene calls are TRBV30 and TRBJ2-2; D is undetermined. The V and J ends lost 2 bases and 6 bases respectively, with 10 bases between them. The CDR3 sequence is 13 residues long. Germline CDR1 reads GTSNPN; CDR2 reads SVGIG (reference sequence). Here the CDR3 reads CAWSFDTPGELFF. DNA of the CDR3: TGTGCCTGGAGTTTCGACACCCCCGGGGAGCTGTTTTTT. Looking up the rest from reference TRBV30 and TRBJ2-2 gives the full variable domain: SQTIHQWPATLVQPVGSPLSLECTVEGTSNPNLYWYRQAAGRGLQLLFYSVGIGQISSEVPQNLSASRPQDRQFILSSKKLLLSDSGFYLCAWSFDTPGELFFGEGSRLTVL.

The chain employs TRBV14 and TRBJ2-7, with 8 bases aligning to TRBD2. With 6 bases clipped from V and 0 bases from J, the junction kept 4 bases outside the gene matches. This CDR3 is built from 14 residues. Germline CDR1 and CDR2: SGHDN and FVKESK. The CDR3 here is CASRSGSDSYEQYF. The CDR3 DNA sequence: TGTGCCAGCAGGAGCGGGAGTGACTCCTACGAGCAGTACTTC.

The rearrangement uses TRBV4-2 and TRBJ2-6; D not resolved. The CDR3 is 16 residues long. V lost 0 bases and J lost 0, with 6 bases in between. Germline V gene sequence: CDR1 LGHNA, CDR2 YNFKEQ. The CDR3, as DNA: TGTGCCAGCAGCCAAGAGGGCGGCTCTGGGGCCAACGTCCTGACTTTC. It specifies CASSQEGGSGANVLTF.